The clone carrying this T cell receptor beta chain was seen repeatedly, ten times or more. V shed 4 bases and J 7 bases; nucleotides not matched to a gene: 10. The CDR3 totals 17 residues. Germline values: CDR1 SGHRS, CDR2 YFSETQ. This sample is drawn from a study of T-cell reconstitution after alpha-beta-depleted transplantation in children. Construction of the TCRbeta library involved unique molecular identifiers. TCRdb reprocessed the PCR reads with MiXCR, giving one entry per CDR3 protein. Of roughly 500,000 distinct CDR3 sequences listed, about 17% were seen once; the top ten hold around 3.3%. The receptor comes from a human donor who donated a stem cell graft to a child with acute lymphoblastic leukemia. This sample comprised PBMCs from the stem cell graft donor, obtained from the stem cell graft. The chain is built from TRBV5-1 and TRBJ2-4; 14 bases match TRBD2. The CDR3 DNA is TGCGCCAGCAGCGCGACTAGCGGGAGGGCCCTTGGGAACATTCAGTACTTC. As protein: CASSATSGRALGNIQYF.